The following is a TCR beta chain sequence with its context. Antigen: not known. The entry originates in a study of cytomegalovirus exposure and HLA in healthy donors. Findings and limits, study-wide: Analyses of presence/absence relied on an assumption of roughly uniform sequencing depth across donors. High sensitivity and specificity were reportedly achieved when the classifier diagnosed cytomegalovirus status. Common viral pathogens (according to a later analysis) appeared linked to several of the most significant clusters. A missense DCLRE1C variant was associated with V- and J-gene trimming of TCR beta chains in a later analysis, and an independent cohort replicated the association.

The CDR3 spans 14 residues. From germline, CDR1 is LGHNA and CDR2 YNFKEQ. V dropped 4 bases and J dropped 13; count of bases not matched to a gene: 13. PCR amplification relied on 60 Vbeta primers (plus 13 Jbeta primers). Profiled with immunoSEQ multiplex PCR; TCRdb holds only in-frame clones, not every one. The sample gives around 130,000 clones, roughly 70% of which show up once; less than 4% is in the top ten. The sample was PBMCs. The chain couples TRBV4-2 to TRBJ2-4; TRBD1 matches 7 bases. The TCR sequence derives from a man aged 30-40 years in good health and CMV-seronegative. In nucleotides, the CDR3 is TGTGCCAGCAGCCTCCCAGGAGGACAGGAAAGGCAGTACTTC. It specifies CASSLPGGQERQYF.